This T cell receptor (beta chain) was sequenced for a study of T cells in Graves' hyperthyroidism and ophthalmopathy. Study-level information: Initial diagnosis, before any treatment, was when peripheral blood was collected.

A note on this clonotype: Antigen: not known.

The investigators amplified TCR beta CDR3 regions from RNA transcripts. During a first-round RT-PCR of the TCR CDR3, the HTBI primer set was used. Via MiXCR, TCRdb re-called the multiplex PCR reads, giving one row per CDR3 protein. The sample records roughly 800,000 distinct CDR3 sequences, about two fifths being singletons. The CDR3 contains 14 residues. V shed 4 bases and J 8 bases; nucleotides not matched to a gene: 10. CDR1 is DFQATT, CDR2 SNEGSKA, per germline (reference sequence). Study conclusions and caveats: Ophthalmopathy, which appeared later, was predicted by the model a median 6.5 months before onset.

Sequenced material: blood. The TCR originated in a man aged 18 to 29 with Graves' hyperthyroidism. The V and J genes are TRBV20-1 and TRBJ2-2; 7 nucleotides agree with TRBD2. CDR3 nucleotides: TGCAGTGCTACGAGACTAGGGGAGGGGGGGGAGCTGTTTTTT. Translating gives CSATRLGEGGELFF.